The clone carrying this TCR beta chain has a handful of counts. These data are taken from a study of T cells and Merkel cell carcinoma outcomes. V trimming: 8 bases; J trimming: 5 bases; junction bases outside the gene matches: 4. Germline-derived CDR1 and CDR2 are LGHNA and YNFKEQ. The CDR3 is 13 residues long. Only in-frame clones appear in the TCRdb table, and some are missing; sequencing was by immunoSEQ multiplex PCR. The sample consists of about 5,000 clones, around 84% of them appearing once. Sequenced sample: tumor tissue from Merkel cell carcinoma. This TCR was sampled from a human donor with Merkel cell carcinoma. The chain recombines TRBV4-2 with TRBJ1-4, with 8 bases that match TRBD1. The CDR3 bases are TGTGCCAGCCGGGACAGGCTAAATGAAAAACTGTTTTTT. Protein: CASRDRLNEKLFF.